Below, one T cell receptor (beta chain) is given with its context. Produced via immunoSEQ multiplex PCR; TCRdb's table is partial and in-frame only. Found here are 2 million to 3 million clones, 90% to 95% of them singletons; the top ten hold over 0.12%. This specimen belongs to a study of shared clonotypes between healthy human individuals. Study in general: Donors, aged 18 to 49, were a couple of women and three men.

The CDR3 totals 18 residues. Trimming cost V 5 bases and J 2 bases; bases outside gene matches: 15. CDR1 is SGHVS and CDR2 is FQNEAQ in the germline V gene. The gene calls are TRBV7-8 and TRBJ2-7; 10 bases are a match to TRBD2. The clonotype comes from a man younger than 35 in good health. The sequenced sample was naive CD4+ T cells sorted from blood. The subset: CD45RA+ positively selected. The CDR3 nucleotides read TGTGCCAGCAGCGTAAGTCGGTTACTAGCGGGATCGGCCTACGAGCAGTACTTC. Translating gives CASSVSRLLAGSAYEQYF. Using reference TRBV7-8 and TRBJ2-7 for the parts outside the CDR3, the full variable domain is GAGVSQSPRYKVAKRGQDVALRCDPISGHVSLFWYQQALGQGPEFLTYFQNEAQLDKSGLPSDRFFAERPEGSVSTLKIQRTQQEDSAVYLCASSVSRLLAGSAYEQYFGPGTRLTVT.